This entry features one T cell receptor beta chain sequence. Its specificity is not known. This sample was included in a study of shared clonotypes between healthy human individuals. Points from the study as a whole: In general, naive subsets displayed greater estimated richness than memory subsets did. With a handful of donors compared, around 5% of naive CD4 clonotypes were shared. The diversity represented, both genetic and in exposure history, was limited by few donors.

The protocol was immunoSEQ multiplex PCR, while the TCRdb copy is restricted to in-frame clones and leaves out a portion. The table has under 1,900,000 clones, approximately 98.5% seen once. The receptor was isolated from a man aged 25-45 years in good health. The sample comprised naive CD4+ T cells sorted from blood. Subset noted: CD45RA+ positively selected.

The CDR3 DNA is TGTGCCAGCAGTTTTGCGGGTGGACGGAATGGCTACACCTTC. Its protein product is CASSFAGGRNGYTF. The V gene is TRBV27, the J gene TRBJ1-2; D is uncertain. The length of the CDR3 is 14 residues. The germline CDR1 and CDR2 sequences are MNHEY and SMNVEV (reference sequence). Deletions cut 3 bases from V and 6 bases from J, with 14 bases between.